This TCR beta chain was documented in a study of cytomegalovirus exposure and HLA in healthy donors. Study results and caveats: The study listed roughly 150 cytomegalovirus-associated TCR beta chains.

13 Jbeta primers and 60 Vbeta primers were used for the PCR. TCRdb's table, derived via immunoSEQ multiplex PCR, lists solely in-frame clones and lacks some. Of about 89,000 clones in the sample, 60% to 80% were seen once. Concerning this clone itself: The antigen remains unidentified.

This sequence originates from a young man in good health and CMV-seronegative. Sequencing was done on a sample of PBMCs.

The CDR3 reads CASSQDWVSSGLAVYNEQFF. CDR3 in DNA: TGCGCCAGCAGCCAAGATTGGGTCTCTAGCGGGCTAGCGGTCTACAATGAGCAGTTCTTC. V usage is TRBV4-1 and J usage is TRBJ2-1, with 8 nucleotides matching TRBD2. The germline V gene encodes CDR1 MGHRA and CDR2 YSYEKL. Trimming removed 0 bases from V and 3 bases from J; junction bases left unmatched: 16. CDR3 size: 20 residues.